This entry concerns a single T cell receptor beta chain. The antigen is undetermined. Some clones are missing from TCRdb's copy, which holds only in-frame ones; the method was immunoSEQ multiplex PCR. Here the sample spans 2 million to 2.5 million clones, around 92% being singletons. The sample belongs to a study of shared clonotypes between healthy human individuals. General observations from the study: Clonotype sharing among donors was expected to depend on sequencing depth.

The CDR3 is 15 residues long. The V end lost 2 bases, the J end lost 8 bases, and 18 bases lay between the germline ends. Per the germline V gene, CDR1 is MDHEN and CDR2 is SYDVKM. The sequence derives from a man aged 18 to 30 in good health. Some clones in this sample may be carry-over from other donors' samples. Sequenced: naive CD4+ T cells from PBMCs. Subset given: CD45RA+ positively selected. The J gene is TRBJ1-2, the V gene TRBV28, with a weak D call TRBD1 (6 bases). CDR3: CASSLMAGQPGGYTF. The CDR3 nucleotides read TGTGCCAGCAGTTTAATGGCAGGACAGCCTGGGGGCTACACCTTC.